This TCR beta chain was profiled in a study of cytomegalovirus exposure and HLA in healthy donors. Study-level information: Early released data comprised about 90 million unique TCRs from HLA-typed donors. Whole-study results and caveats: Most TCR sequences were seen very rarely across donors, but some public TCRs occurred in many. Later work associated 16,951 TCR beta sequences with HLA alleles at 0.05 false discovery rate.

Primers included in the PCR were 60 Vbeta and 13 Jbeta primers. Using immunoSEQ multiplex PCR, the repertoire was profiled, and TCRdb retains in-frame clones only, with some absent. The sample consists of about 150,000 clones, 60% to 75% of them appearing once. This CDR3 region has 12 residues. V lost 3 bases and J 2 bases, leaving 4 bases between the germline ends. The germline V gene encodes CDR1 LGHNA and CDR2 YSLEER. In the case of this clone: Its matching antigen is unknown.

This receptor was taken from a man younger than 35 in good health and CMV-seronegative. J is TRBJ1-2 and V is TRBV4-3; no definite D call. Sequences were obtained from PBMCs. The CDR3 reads CASSQENYGYTF. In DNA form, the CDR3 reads TGCGCCAGCAGCCAGGAGAACTATGGCTACACCTTC.